Listed below are T cell receptor beta chains from one sample, sequenced in a study of blood T cell repertoires in COVID-19. Repertoires were generated with immunoSEQ multiplex PCR, while TCRdb's copy carries only in-frame clones and drops some. The sample consists of about 280,000 clones, roughly 86% of them appearing once. The sequencing sample was made of peripheral blood. These receptors were taken from a man aged 35-49 years with active or convalescent COVID-19. The CDR3 runs from the conserved cysteine through the conserved F or W. The D gene is left open where the match is weak. A row's size may be missing; if present it is once, few, many or a size class.

size	D	J	V	CDR3	DNA
NA	NA	TRBJ2-1	TRBV13	CASSAVGDPYNEQFF	TGTGCCAGCAGCGCCGTGGGCGATCCCTACAATGAGCAGTTCTTC
NA	NA	TRBJ1-1	TRBV6-5	CASQNRPNTEAFF	TGTGCCAGCCAAAACAGACCCAACACTGAAGCTTTCTTT
NA	NA	TRBJ2-4	TRBV5-8	CASSYRTRLSF	TGTGCCAGCAGCTACCGGACACGCCTCAGTTTC
NA	NA	TRBJ1-3	TRBV23-1	CASSPSLGGSGNTIYF	TGCGCCAGCAGTCCCTCATTGGGGGGTTCTGGAAACACCATATATTTT
NA	NA	TRBJ1-5	TRBV30	CAWSGNKVGQPQHF	TGTGCCTGGTCCGGGAATAAGGTTGGTCAGCCCCAGCATTTT
NA	TRBD1	TRBJ1-6	TRBV6-5	CASTFAGQVNSPLHF	TGTGCCAGCACTTTCGCGGGACAGGTCAATTCACCCCTCCACTTT
NA	TRBD1	TRBJ2-2	TRBV12-3/TRBV12-4	CANSGGWTGELFF	TGTGCCAACTCAGGGGGATGGACCGGGGAGCTGTTTTTT
few	NA	TRBJ1-1	TRBV6-4	CASSDEGDTEAFF	TGTGCCAGCAGTGACGAGGGGGACACTGAAGCTTTCTTT
few	TRBD1	TRBJ1-2	TRBV18	CASSPGTGRGDGYTF	TGTGCCAGCTCACCAGGGACAGGGCGCGGGGATGGCTACACCTTC
once	NA	TRBJ2-5	TRBV12-5	CASGLQGFQETQYF	TGTGCTAGTGGCCTCCAGGGTTTCCAAGAGACCCAGTACTTC
NA	TRBD2	TRBJ2-7	TRBV5-6	CASSLAPRVGSGSYEQYF	TGTGCCAGCAGCTTGGCCCCAAGAGTCGGTAGCGGGAGCTACGAGCAGTACTTC
NA	TRBD2	TRBJ2-5	TRBV6-1	CASSDAGGKETQYF	TGTGCCAGCAGTGACGCCGGGGGGAAAGAGACCCAGTACTTC
once	TRBD2	TRBJ2-1	TRBV27	CASSSLPSTAGGPRYEQFF	TGTGCCAGCAGTAGCCTCCCCTCAACAGCGGGAGGGCCGAGATATGAGCAGTTCTTC
NA	NA	TRBJ1-6	TRBV5-4	CASSLDRVKGSYNSPLHF	TGTGCCAGCAGCTTGGACAGGGTCAAGGGGTCCTATAATTCACCCCTCCACTTT
NA	NA	TRBJ1-6	TRBV7-9	CATHPGTNSPLHF	TGTGCCACCCACCCAGGGACAAATTCACCCCTCCACTTT
NA	TRBD1	TRBJ1-5	TRBV4-1	CASSPGGATSNQPQHF	TGCGCCAGCAGCCCAGGGGGCGCGACGAGCAATCAGCCCCAGCATTTT
NA	TRBD2	TRBJ2-3	TRBV29-1	CSVPPLGLGRVTQYF	TGCAGCGTTCCCCCTTTGGGACTAGGGAGGGTTACGCAGTATTTT
once	NA	TRBJ1-5	TRBV28	CAILLRGGNQPQHF	TGTGCCATCCTCTTACGGGGTGGCAATCAGCCCCAGCATTTT
NA	TRBD1	TRBJ1-2	TRBV28	CASRDGTENYGYTF	TGTGCCAGCAGAGATGGGACAGAGAACTATGGCTACACCTTC
NA	TRBD1	TRBJ1-1	TRBV28	CASSAPGQGNTEAFF	TGTGCCAGCAGTGCTCCGGGACAGGGGAACACTGAAGCTTTCTTT
once	TRBD1	TRBJ1-5	TRBV7-9	CASSPTDRGQPQHF	TGTGCCAGCAGCCCGACGGACAGGGGTCAGCCCCAGCATTTT
NA	TRBD2	TRBJ2-3	TRBV2	CASSLAGGPGDTQYF	TGTGCCAGCAGCTTAGCGGGAGGGCCAGGGGATACGCAGTATTTT
NA	TRBD1	TRBJ2-7	TRBV7-2	CASSSWTGAYEQYF	TGTGCCAGCAGCTCTTGGACAGGGGCCTACGAGCAGTACTTC
NA	TRBD2	TRBJ2-7	TRBV5-1	CASSSRRRGDSYEQYF	TGCGCCAGCAGCTCCCGGCGGCGGGGGGACTCCTACGAGCAGTACTTC
NA	NA	TRBJ1-3	TRBV19	CASRVQGRSGNTIYF	TGTGCCAGTAGGGTACAGGGACGCTCTGGAAACACCATATATTTT
NA	TRBD1	TRBJ2-1	TRBV6-5	CASRIPGQGDNEQFF	TGTGCCAGCAGAATCCCGGGACAGGGGGACAATGAGCAGTTCTTC
NA	TRBD2	TRBJ2-1	TRBV27	CASSPSLAGGEQFF	TGTGCCAGCAGCCCAAGTCTAGCGGGAGGTGAGCAGTTCTTC
NA	TRBD1	TRBJ1-1	TRBV29-1	CSADRENTEAFF	TGCAGCGCTGACAGGGAGAACACTGAAGCTTTCTTT
NA	TRBD1	TRBJ1-1	TRBV11-2	CASSTQGGTEAFF	TGTGCCAGCAGCACCCAGGGGGGCACTGAAGCTTTCTTT
NA	TRBD2	TRBJ2-3	TRBV9	CASSVEAGSSTDTQYF	TGTGCCAGCAGCGTAGAAGCGGGGTCTAGCACAGATACGCAGTATTTT
once	NA	TRBJ2-7	TRBV27	CASSTQPPEQYF	TGTGCCAGCAGTACTCAACCCCCCGAGCAGTACTTC
NA	TRBD1	TRBJ1-6	TRBV3-1/TRBV3-2	CASSQGDRDNSPLHF	TGTGCCAGCAGCCAAGGGGACAGGGATAATTCACCCCTCCACTTT
NA	NA	TRBJ1-2	TRBV6-5	CASSLQGNYGYTF	TGTGCCAGCAGTTTACAGGGCAACTATGGCTACACCTTC
NA	NA	TRBJ1-5	TRBV15	CATSSGTSNQPQHF	TGTGCCACCAGCAGCGGGACATCTAATCAGCCCCAGCATTTT
NA	TRBD2	TRBJ2-7	TRBV6-6	CASRPSGGAVEQYF	TGTGCCAGCAGGCCTAGCGGGGGGGCGGTCGAGCAGTACTTC
NA	TRBD2	TRBJ2-5	TRBV6-5	CASCRGGSEETQYF	TGTGCCAGTTGTCGGGGGGGGTCGGAAGAGACCCAGTACTTC
NA	TRBD1	TRBJ1-6	TRBV3-1/TRBV3-2	CASTRQGADSPLHF	TGTGCCAGCACACGACAGGGGGCGGATTCACCCCTCCACTTT
NA	NA	TRBJ1-6	TRBV28	CASSSDNSYNSPLHF	TGTGCCAGCAGCTCGGACAACTCCTATAATTCACCCCTCCACTTT
NA	NA	TRBJ2-3	TRBV5-1	CASSLAPGTDTQYF	TGCGCCAGCAGCTTGGCTCCAGGTACAGATACGCAGTATTTT
NA	TRBD2	TRBJ2-3	TRBV9	CASSVGYTSGSSDTQYF	TGTGCCAGCAGCGTAGGTTACACTAGCGGGAGTTCGGATACGCAGTATTTT
NA	NA	TRBJ1-4	TRBV12-5	CASGPGQSTNEKLFF	TGTGCTAGTGGTCCAGGACAGTCAACTAATGAAAAACTGTTTTTT
once	NA	TRBJ1-2	TRBV5-6	CASSLTGITNYGYTF	TGTGCCAGCAGCTTAACAGGGATAACTAACTATGGCTACACCTTC
NA	NA	TRBJ2-7	TRBV5-1	CASSPTGTSTYEQYF	TGCGCCAGCAGCCCAACCGGGACTTCTACCTACGAGCAGTACTTC
NA	TRBD2	TRBJ2-1	TRBV3-1/TRBV3-2	CASSVGSGRSNEQFF	TGTGCCAGCAGCGTGGGGAGCGGGAGAAGCAATGAGCAGTTCTTC
NA	NA	TRBJ2-3	TRBV7-6	CASSPDWATDTQYF	TGTGCCAGCAGCCCGGACTGGGCCACAGATACGCAGTATTTT
NA	NA	TRBJ2-1	TRBV7-2	CASSLGTFNEQFF	TGTGCCAGCAGCTTAGGTACTTTCAATGAGCAGTTCTTC
NA	NA	TRBJ2-2	TRBV11-3	CASSLGGDTGELFF	TGTGCCAGCAGCTTAGGGGGCGACACCGGGGAGCTGTTTTTT
NA	NA	TRBJ2-1	TRBV12-5	CASGFSSPPYNEQFF	TGTGCTAGTGGTTTTTCTAGTCCGCCTTACAATGAGCAGTTCTTC
NA	TRBD1	TRBJ1-1	TRBV7-9	CASSPPPGQGPEAFF	TGTGCCAGCAGCCCACCGCCGGGACAGGGCCCTGAAGCTTTCTTT
NA	NA	TRBJ1-1	TRBV29-1	CSVDGTGLTEAFF	TGCAGCGTTGATGGTACGGGGTTGACTGAAGCTTTCTTT
NA	NA	TRBJ1-2	TRBV7-6	CASSSGGREVFGYTF	TGTGCCAGCAGCTCTGGCGGCAGGGAAGTCTTTGGCTACACCTTC
NA	TRBD2	TRBJ2-1	TRBV25-1	CASSPLGTSGLNEQFF	TGTGCCAGCAGTCCGTTAGGGACTAGCGGGCTAAATGAGCAGTTCTTC
NA	NA	TRBJ2-7	TRBV19	CASSIGQLLSDEQYF	TGTGCCAGTAGTATAGGACAACTTCTTTCGGACGAGCAGTACTTC
NA	TRBD1	TRBJ1-2	TRBV27	CASSLYPPRTGNYGYTF	TGTGCCAGCAGTTTATACCCCCCGAGGACAGGGAACTATGGCTACACCTTC
NA	NA	TRBJ1-1	TRBV7-9	CASSLGGTLNTEAFF	TGTGCCAGCAGCTTAGGGGGCACATTGAACACTGAAGCTTTCTTT
NA	NA	TRBJ1-3	TRBV11-3	CASSLDGYLPMSSGNTIYF	TGTGCCAGCAGCTTAGATGGTTACCTCCCGATGAGCTCTGGAAACACCATATATTTT
NA	NA	TRBJ2-5	TRBV5-1	CASSPGGGETQYF	TGCGCCAGCAGCCCGGGGGGCGGAGAGACCCAGTACTTC